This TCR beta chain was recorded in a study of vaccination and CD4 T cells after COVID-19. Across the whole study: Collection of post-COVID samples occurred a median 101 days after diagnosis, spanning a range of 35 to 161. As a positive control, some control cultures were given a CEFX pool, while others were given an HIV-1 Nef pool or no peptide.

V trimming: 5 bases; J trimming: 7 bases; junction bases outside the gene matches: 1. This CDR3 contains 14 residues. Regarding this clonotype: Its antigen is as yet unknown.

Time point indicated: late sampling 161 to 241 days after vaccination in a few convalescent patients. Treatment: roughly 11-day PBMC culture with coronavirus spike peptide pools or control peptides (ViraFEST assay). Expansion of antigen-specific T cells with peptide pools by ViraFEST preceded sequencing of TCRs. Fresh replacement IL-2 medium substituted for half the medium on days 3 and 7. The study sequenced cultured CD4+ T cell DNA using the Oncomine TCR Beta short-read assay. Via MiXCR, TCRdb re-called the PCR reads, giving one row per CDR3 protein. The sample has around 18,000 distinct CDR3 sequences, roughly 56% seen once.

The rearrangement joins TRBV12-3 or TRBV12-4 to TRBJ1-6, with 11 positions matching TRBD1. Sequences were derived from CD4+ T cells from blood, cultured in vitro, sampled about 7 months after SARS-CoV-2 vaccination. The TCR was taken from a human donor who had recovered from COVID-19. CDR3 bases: TGTGCCAGCAGTGGACAGGGGGCAAATTCACCCCTCCACTTT. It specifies CASSGQGANSPLHF.